Ten or more counts support the clone carrying this TCR beta chain. Antigen unknown. The TCR beta CDR3 regions underwent amplification using RNA transcripts as the source. The TCR CDR3 was amplified in a first-round RT-PCR using the HTBI primer set. Via MiXCR, TCRdb re-called the multiplex PCR reads, giving one row per CDR3 protein. The sample holds 540,000 or so distinct CDR3 sequences, approximately 14% seen once. The data originate from a study of T cells in Graves' hyperthyroidism and ophthalmopathy. Study observations and caveats: Blood samples included most of the expanded thyroid clonotypes exceeding 0.001. Model output signaled ophthalmopathy a median 6.5 months ahead of onset.

These patients, aged 18 to 65, had recently diagnosed hyperthyroidism lasting under 2 months. This sample holds PBMCs from roughly 10 ml fresh peripheral blood. There are 16 residues in the CDR3. V shed 3 bases and J shed 7 bases, with 22 bases lying between them. Germline CDR1 DFQATT, CDR2 SNEGSKA (reference sequence). This receptor was obtained from a woman between 25 and 40 years old with Graves' hyperthyroidism. This chain joins TRBV20-1 and TRBJ2-1; the D gene is possibly TRBD2 (6 bases). The sample comprised blood. CDR3 region: CSARGPKTGEANEQFF. In DNA, the CDR3 is TGCAGTGCTAGGGGCCCTAAAACCGGGGAGGCAAATGAGCAGTTCTTC.